The 16 T cell receptor beta chains reported below all come from one sample, sequenced in a study of cytomegalovirus exposure and HLA in healthy donors. In the PCR, 60 Vbeta and 13 Jbeta primers were used. Using immunoSEQ multiplex PCR, the repertoire was profiled, and TCRdb retains in-frame clones only, with some absent. Of under 200,000 clones listed, around 68% are singletons. What was sequenced was PBMCs. All receptors come from a man between 45 and 60 years old in good health and CMV-seronegative.

The V gene is TRBV10-3, the J gene TRBJ1-5; no definite D call. Between the trimmed V and J ends, which lost 8 bases and 0 bases, there was a span of 11 bases. Per germline, CDR1 ENHRY and CDR2 SYGVKD. This CDR3 is built from 14 residues. The CDR3 is CAIPQVISNQPQHF. In DNA form, the CDR3 reads TGTGCCATCCCCCAGGTCATTAGCAATCAGCCCCAGCATTTT.

The V and J genes are TRBV5-4 and TRBJ2-3; 8 bases line up with TRBD1. The CDR3 spans 16 residues. The V and J ends lost 3 bases and 3 bases, in that order; junction bases with no gene match: 9. Looked up from germline, CDR1 is SGHNT and CDR2 is YYREEE (reference sequence). The CDR3 DNA is TGTGCCAGCAGCTCGGAGCAGGGGGCGGGGACAGATACGCAGTATTTT. Its protein is CASSSEQGAGTDTQYF.

The V gene is TRBV9, the J gene TRBJ2-7; a weak D match, TRBD1 (6 bases). Germline-derived CDR1 and CDR2 are SGDLS and YYNGEE. This CDR3 is 17 amino acids long. Trimming took 7 bases from V and 2 from J, leaving 25 bases between them. The CDR3, as DNA: TGTGCCAGCCTGAAGCCTCGGTCGTGGGGGCAAACCTACGAGCAGTACTTC. It codes for CASLKPRSWGQTYEQYF.

This chain connects TRBV18 to TRBJ2-3, with 7 positions matching TRBD2. Losses at the gene ends were 5 bases for V and 0 bases for J; bases not matched to a gene: 14. Germline V gene sequence: CDR1 KGHSH, CDR2 LQKENI. This CDR3 spans 18 amino acids. Here the CDR3 reads CASSSGGGDLTSTDTQYF. The CDR3 nucleotides read TGTGCCAGCTCATCAGGCGGGGGTGACTTAACTAGCACAGATACGCAGTATTTT.

The rearrangement uses TRBV5-4 and TRBJ1-2, with D unresolved. V was pared by 5 bases and J by 0 bases, with 8 bases between. Per germline, CDR1 SGHNT and CDR2 YYREEE (reference sequence). The CDR3 loop spans 13 amino acids. The CDR3 nucleotides are TGTGCCAGCAGTTCAGTCTCTAACTATGGCTACACCTTC. Translated: CASSSVSNYGYTF.

The chain couples TRBV5-6 to TRBJ2-7, with a weak D call TRBD1 (6 bases). The germline V gene encodes CDR1 SGHDT and CDR2 YYEEEE. The ends were cut back, 0 bases at V and 3 bases at J, with 10 bases in the middle. The CDR3 spans 14 residues. The CDR3 here is CASSLADSGYEQYF. The CDR3 DNA reads TGTGCCAGCAGCTTGGCGGACAGTGGCTACGAGCAGTACTTC.

This clone has just a few counts. The J gene is TRBJ2-7, the V gene TRBV6-6, with a tentative D call TRBD2 (6 bases). The CDR3 is 16 amino acids. V was trimmed by 6 bases and J by 0 bases, leaving 18 bases between them. Germline CDR1 is MNHNY and CDR2 is SVGAGI (reference sequence). CDR3 in DNA: TGTGCCAGCAGAAACCGGGACTCTGTGAGCTCCTACGAGCAGTACTTC. It yields the protein CASRNRDSVSSYEQYF.

The chain links TRBV11-2 to TRBJ2-7, with D uncertain. Germline V gene lookup returns CDR1 SGHAT and CDR2 FQNNGV. The CDR3 runs 15 residues. The ends were cut back, 0 bases at V and 3 bases at J, with 12 bases in the middle. The CDR3 DNA reads as TGTGCCAGCAGCTTAGAAGGAAGTCCTAGCTACGAGCAGTACTTC. Protein sequence: CASSLEGSPSYEQYF.

The chain joins TRBV2 to TRBJ1-4; tentative D call: TRBD1 (6 bases). The germline V gene encodes CDR1 SNHLY and CDR2 FYNNEI. This CDR3 region has 18 residues. V gave up 0 bases and J gave up 2 bases, with 16 bases separating them. CDR3 bases: TGTGCCAGCAGTGAAGCCCTTGGGGGCATCTCGACTAATGAAAAACTGTTTTTT. Translating it yields CASSEALGGISTNEKLFF.

The chain joins TRBV4-1 to TRBJ1-2; maybe TRBD1 (6 bases). Germline V gives CDR1 MGHRA, CDR2 YSYEKL. The CDR3 covers 15 residues. Deletions cut 1 base from V and 2 bases from J, with 11 bases between. As DNA, the CDR3 is TGCGCCAGCAGCCAAGTATTCGGACAGAACTATGGCTACACCTTC. This translates into CASSQVFGQNYGYTF.

This rearrangement joins TRBV5-1 to TRBJ1-6, with 7 nucleotides matching TRBD1. This CDR3 is built from 15 residues. Germline values: CDR1 SGHRS, CDR2 YFSETQ. V was clipped by 4 bases and J by 10 bases; unmatched bases: 11. The CDR3 spells CASSPQGVMASPLHF. CDR3 nucleotides: TGCGCCAGCAGCCCCCAGGGGGTTATGGCCTCACCCCTCCACTTT.

This clone was observed many times. The gene calls are TRBV6-1 and TRBJ1-1; D is perhaps TRBD1 (6 bases). Germline CDR1 reads MNHNS; CDR2 reads SASEGT. The CDR3 is 14 amino acids. V lost 6 bases and J 2 bases, leaving 13 bases between the germline ends. The CDR3 sequence is CASRDSPINTEAFF. CDR3 in DNA: TGTGCCAGCAGGGACAGTCCTATCAACACTGAAGCTTTCTTT.

The CDR3 DNA reads as TGTGCCAGCAGCCAAGATCCAGGAGGGGACGACGAGCAGTACTTC. It is translated as CASSQDPGGDDEQYF. The rearrangement uses TRBV4-2 and TRBJ2-7, with D possibly TRBD2 on 6 matching bases. There are 15 residues in the CDR3. From germline, CDR1 is LGHNA and CDR2 YNFKEQ. V lost 0 bases and J lost 5, with 14 bases in between.

This clone was detected only a few times. The CDR3 loop reads CASSITGAPYEQYF. The DNA of the CDR3 is TGTGCCAGTAGTATAACAGGGGCCCCCTACGAGCAGTACTTC. The V gene is TRBV19, the J gene TRBJ2-7, with 7 nucleotides matching TRBD1. CDR1 is LNHDA, CDR2 SQIVND, per germline (reference sequence). After removal of 2 bases from V and 2 bases from J, the junction contained 3 bases not matched to a gene. The CDR3 consists of 14 residues.

The rearrangement uses TRBV19 and TRBJ2-3; D is unresolved. The V gene lost 7 bases and the J gene lost 2 bases, with 13 bases spanning the gap. The CDR3 covers 14 residues. Germline-derived CDR1 and CDR2 are LNHDA and SQIVND (reference sequence). The CDR3 DNA reads as TGTGCCAGTAAGTGGCAATCCCACACAGATACGCAGTATTTT. Translated: CASKWQSHTDTQYF.

This chain uses TRBV6-6 with TRBJ1-5, with D possibly matching TRBD1 (5 bases). The germline gives CDR1 MNHNY, CDR2 SVGAGI (reference sequence). V was pared by 6 bases and J by 4 bases, with 19 bases between. This CDR3 has 16 amino acids. The CDR3 DNA reads as TGTGCCAGCAGAGCCGGGACTCCGGGGGGGAATCAGCCCCAGCATTTT. Its protein is CASRAGTPGGNQPQHF.